These T cell receptor beta chains were read from a single sample in a study of cytomegalovirus exposure and HLA in healthy donors. This table comes from immunoSEQ multiplex PCR, and its TCRdb copy is limited to in-frame clones, with some not included. Of roughly 150,000 clones detected, around 68% appear once; the ten largest clones hold about 9.4%. The sequenced sample consisted of PBMCs. The receptors were sampled from a man aged 25 to 40 in good health and CMV-seropositive. The CDR3 runs from the conserved cysteine through the conserved F or W. Clone size is not always given. Where it is, it says once, few, many or a class for expanded clones.

clone size	V gene	J gene	CDR3 length	CDR3 protein
-	TRBV7-7	TRBJ2-5	13	CASSLSSQETQYF
-	TRBV9	TRBJ2-7	15	CASSARDGHSYEQYF
once	TRBV18	TRBJ2-3	16	CASSPSAGGGRDTQYF
-	TRBV7-3	TRBJ2-2	14	CASSFLVGVGELFF
-	TRBV5-4	TRBJ1-1	12	CASSLLQDEAFF
-	TRBV6-1	TRBJ2-7	14	CASTLGASSYEQYF
-	TRBV9	TRBJ1-2	14	CASSGSTGRGGYTF
-	TRBV4-1	TRBJ2-7	16	CASSLRGTGGIDEQYF
-	TRBV27	TRBJ2-7	14	CASSLSRDSREQYF
-	TRBV2	TRBJ2-7	15	CASRPTSGSSYEQYF